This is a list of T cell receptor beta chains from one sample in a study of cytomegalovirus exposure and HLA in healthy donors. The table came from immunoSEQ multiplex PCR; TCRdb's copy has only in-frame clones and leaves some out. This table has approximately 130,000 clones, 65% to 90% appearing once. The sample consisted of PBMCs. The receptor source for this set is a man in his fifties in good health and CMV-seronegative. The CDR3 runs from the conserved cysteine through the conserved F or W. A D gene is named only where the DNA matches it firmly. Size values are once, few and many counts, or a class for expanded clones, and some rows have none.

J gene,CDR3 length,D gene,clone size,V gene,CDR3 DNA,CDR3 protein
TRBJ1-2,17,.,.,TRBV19,TGTGCCAGTACACCAGACAGTGTCCCTCCCTTTAACTATGGCTACACCTTC,CASTPDSVPPFNYGYTF
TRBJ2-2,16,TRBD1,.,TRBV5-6,TGTGCCAGCAGCTTAGTGGCACAGGGGGACACCGGGGAGCTGTTTTTT,CASSLVAQGDTGELFF
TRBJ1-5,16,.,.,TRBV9,TGTGCCAGCAGCGTAGCCAGGGAATGGGCTAATCAGCCCCAGCATTTT,CASSVAREWANQPQHF
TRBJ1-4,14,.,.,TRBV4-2,TGTGCCAGCAGCCAAGGGCGAGGGTATGAAAAACTGTTTTTT,CASSQGRGYEKLFF
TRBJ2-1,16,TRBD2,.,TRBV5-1,TGCGCCAGCAGCTTGGCTAGGGACTACCTCTACAATGAGCAGTTCTTC,CASSLARDYLYNEQFF
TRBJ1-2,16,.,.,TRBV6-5,TGTGCCAGCAGTTACCGAGGTCCGGGTTCGGACTATGGCTACACCTTC,CASSYRGPGSDYGYTF
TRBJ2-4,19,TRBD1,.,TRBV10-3,TGTGCCATCAGTCCGGGACAGGGGGAGGGGGGACTAGCCAAAAACATTCAGTACTTC,CAISPGQGEGGLAKNIQYF
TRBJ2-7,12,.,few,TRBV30,TGTGCCTGGGAGAGGGAGAAGCACGAGCAGTACTTC,CAWEREKHEQYF
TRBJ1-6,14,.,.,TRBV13,TGTGCCAGCAGCTTAGTTACAGAAAATTCACCCCTCCACTTT,CASSLVTENSPLHF
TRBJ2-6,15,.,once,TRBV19,TGTGCCAGTAGTATAATGAGCGCTGGGGCCAACGTCCTGACTTTC,CASSIMSAGANVLTF
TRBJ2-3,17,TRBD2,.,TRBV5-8,TGTGCCAGCAGCTTGGGACCAAGGGACTACTACACAGATACGCAGTATTTT,CASSLGPRDYYTDTQYF
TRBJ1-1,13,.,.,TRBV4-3,TGCGCCAGCAGCCAACGGGGGAATACTGAAGCTTTCTTT,CASSQRGNTEAFF
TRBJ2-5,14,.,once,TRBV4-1,TGCGCCAGCAGCCAAGTGGGCCGGGAGAAGACCCAGTACTTC,CASSQVGREKTQYF
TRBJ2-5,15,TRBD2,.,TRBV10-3,TGTGCCATCAGTAGCCTAGCGGGGGGGTCTGAGACCCAGTACTTC,CAISSLAGGSETQYF
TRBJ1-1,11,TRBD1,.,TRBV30,TGTGCCGTAATCTGGGACAGAAAAGCTTTCTTT,CAVIWDRKAFF
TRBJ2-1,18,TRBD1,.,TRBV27,TGTGCCAGCTACTCGAGCCCGTTCCCCGGGACAGGGTTGAATGAGCAGTTCTTC,CASYSSPFPGTGLNEQFF
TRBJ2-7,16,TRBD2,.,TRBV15,TGTGCCACCAGCAGAGATAAGGCTCGGGGGGGCTACGAGCAGTACTTC,CATSRDKARGGYEQYF
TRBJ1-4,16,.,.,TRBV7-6,TGTGCCAGCAGCTCTCGGACATCCCGTACTAATGAAAAACTGTTTTTT,CASSSRTSRTNEKLFF
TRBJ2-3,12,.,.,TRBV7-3,TGTGCCAGCAGCTCGTCGCGTGATACGCAGTATTTT,CASSSSRDTQYF
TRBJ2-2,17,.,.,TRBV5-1,TGCGCCAGCAGCTCTATCTTCGATGAAGCGAACACCGGGGAGCTGTTTTTT,CASSSIFDEANTGELFF
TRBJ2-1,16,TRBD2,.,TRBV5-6,TGTGCCAGCAGCTTGGTACGAGCCGGACTAGCCAGTGAGCAGTTCTTC,CASSLVRAGLASEQFF
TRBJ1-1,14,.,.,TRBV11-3,TGTGCCAGCAGCTTGAGGGGGAGTAACACTGAAGCTTTCTTT,CASSLRGSNTEAFF
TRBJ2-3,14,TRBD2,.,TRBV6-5,TGTGCCAGCAGTCTCAGCGGGGCCACAGATACGCAGTATTTT,CASSLSGATDTQYF
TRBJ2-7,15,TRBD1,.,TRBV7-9,TGTGCCAGCACCTTGGGACAGGCAAACCGCTACGAGCAGTACTTC,CASTLGQANRYEQYF
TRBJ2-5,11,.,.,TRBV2,TGTGCCAGCAGGGGGGGAGAGACCCAGTACTTC,CASRGGETQYF
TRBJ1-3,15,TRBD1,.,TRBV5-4,TGTGCCAGCAGCTTGGGGGGGACAGGTGGAAACACCATATATTTT,CASSLGGTGGNTIYF
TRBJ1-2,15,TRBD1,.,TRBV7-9,TGTGCCAGCAGCTCTTCAGGGACAGGGTACTATGGCTACACCTTC,CASSSSGTGYYGYTF
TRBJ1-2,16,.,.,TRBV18,TGTGCCAGCTCACCAAGGAATCCCCGGGGGATCTATGGCTACACCTTC,CASSPRNPRGIYGYTF
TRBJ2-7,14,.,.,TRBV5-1,TGCGCCAGCAGCCACGGGACAACCCCCTACGAGCAGTACTTC,CASSHGTTPYEQYF
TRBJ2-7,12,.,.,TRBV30,TGTGCCTGGAGAGCATATTCCTACGAGCAGTACTTC,CAWRAYSYEQYF
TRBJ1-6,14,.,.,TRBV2,TGTGCCAGCAGAGACACCGGTGTAGGTTCACCCCTCCACTTT,CASRDTGVGSPLHF
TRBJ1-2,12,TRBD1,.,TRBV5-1,TGCGCCAGCAGCTCGGACAGGGCCTTCCTTACCTTC,CASSSDRAFLTF
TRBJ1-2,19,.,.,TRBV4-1,TGCGCCAGCAGCCAAGCTTGGGGGCCATCGTACCAAGCTAACTATGGCTACACCTTC,CASSQAWGPSYQANYGYTF
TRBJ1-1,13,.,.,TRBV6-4,TGTGCCAGCAGTGAACAGTCGAACACTGAAGCTTTCTTT,CASSEQSNTEAFF
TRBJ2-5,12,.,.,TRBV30,TGTGCCTGGAGGAGGCCGGGAGAGACCCAGTACTTC,CAWRRPGETQYF
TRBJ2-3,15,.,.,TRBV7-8,TGTGCCAGCAGCTTAGAACGGCCCCCGGGAGATACGCAGTATTTT,CASSLERPPGDTQYF
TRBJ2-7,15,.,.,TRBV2,TGTGCCAGCAGGGGCAGGGAAACGTGGGGGCCCGAGCAGTACTTC,CASRGRETWGPEQYF
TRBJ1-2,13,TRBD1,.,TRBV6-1,TGTGCCAGCAGTACAGGGGAAGTAGGGGGCTACACCTTC,CASSTGEVGGYTF
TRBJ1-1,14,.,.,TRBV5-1,TGCGCCAGCACCCAGTACGGACAGAACACTGAAGCTTTCTTT,CASTQYGQNTEAFF
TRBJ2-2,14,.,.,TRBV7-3,TGTGCCAGCAGCTTACAAGCAGGCACCGGGGAGCTGTTTTTT,CASSLQAGTGELFF
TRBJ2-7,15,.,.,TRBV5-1,TGCGCCAGCAGCTTTGGGCAGGGAGGATCCTACGAGCAGTACTTC,CASSFGQGGSYEQYF
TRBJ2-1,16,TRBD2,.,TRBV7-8,TGTGCCAGCAGCTTAGGGATCGCGGGGGGGCATCATGAGCAGTTCTTC,CASSLGIAGGHHEQFF
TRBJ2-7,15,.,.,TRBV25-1,TGTGCCAGCAGTCCCCGGGGGATGGGGTACTACGAGCAGTACTTC,CASSPRGMGYYEQYF
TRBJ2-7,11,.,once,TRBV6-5,TGTGCCAGCGCGACATACTACGAGCAGTACTTC,CASATYYEQYF
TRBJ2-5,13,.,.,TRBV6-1,TGTGCCAGCAGTGATACTAGGATGCAGACCCAGTACTTC,CASSDTRMQTQYF
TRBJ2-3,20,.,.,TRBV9,TGTGCCAGCAGCGTAGCAACCCCGGGGGAGCCCCCGAGATACACAGATACGCAGTATTTT,CASSVATPGEPPRYTDTQYF
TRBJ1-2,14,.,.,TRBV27,TGTGCCAGCAGTTTAGGACGGGGGAACTATGGCTACACCTTC,CASSLGRGNYGYTF
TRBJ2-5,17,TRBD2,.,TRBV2,TGTGCCAGCAGTTACTTGAGGGAGCGGGGCAACCAAGAGACCCAGTACTTC,CASSYLRERGNQETQYF
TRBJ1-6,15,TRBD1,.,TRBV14,TGTGCCAGCAGCCCAGGACAGGGCTATAATTCACCCCTCCACTTT,CASSPGQGYNSPLHF
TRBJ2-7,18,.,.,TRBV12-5,TGTGCTAGTGGTTTGGTACTTGGAGCTGACGTCTCCTACTACGAGCAGTACTTC,CASGLVLGADVSYYEQYF
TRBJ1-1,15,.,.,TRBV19,TGTGCCAGTATTCCCACGACCAGGGGACCGAGGGAAGCTTTCTTT,CASIPTTRGPREAFF
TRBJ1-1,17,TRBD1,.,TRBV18,TGTGCCAGCTCACCCATCCAGGGGGACCTGACGAACACTGAAGCTTTCTTT,CASSPIQGDLTNTEAFF
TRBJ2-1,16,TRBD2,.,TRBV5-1,TGCGCCAGCAGCTTGGCCTTACTAGCGGGAGGCAATGAGCAGTTCTTC,CASSLALLAGGNEQFF
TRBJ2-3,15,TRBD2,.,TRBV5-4,TGTGCCAGCAGCTCCGGGACTAGCAATCAAGATACGCAGTATTTT,CASSSGTSNQDTQYF
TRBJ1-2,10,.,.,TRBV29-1,TGCAGCGTCCGCGAGGATGGCTACACCTTC,CSVREDGYTF
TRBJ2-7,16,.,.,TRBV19,TGTGCCAGTAGTATAGATTACGACAAGTACTCCTACGAGCAGTACTTC,CASSIDYDKYSYEQYF
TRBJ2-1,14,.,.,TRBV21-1,TGTGCCATCAAGACAGCCAATTGGTGGGATGAGCAGTTCTTC,CAIKTANWWDEQFF
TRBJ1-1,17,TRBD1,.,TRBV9,TGTGCCAGCAGCGTAACCATCGGGCAGGGGGGATACACTGAAGCTTTCTTT,CASSVTIGQGGYTEAFF
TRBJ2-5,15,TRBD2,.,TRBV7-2,TGTGCCAGCAGCTTAGTCCGGGGGGGCCAAGAGACCCAGTACTTC,CASSLVRGGQETQYF